The clone carrying this TCR beta chain was seen a handful of times. The data stem from a study of PD-L1 blockade in urothelial cancer. Study details: Between 0 and 3 prior chemotherapy regimens had been given to patients.

TCRdb keeps only in-frame clones here, not all; method: immunoSEQ multiplex PCR. The table lists around 110,000 clones, around 88% of them singletons. Unmatched junction bases numbered 6, after V lost 5 bases and J lost 5 bases. CDR3 size: 13 residues. The germline CDR1 and CDR2 sequences are SGHNT and YYREEE (reference sequence). Time point here: peripheral blood 6 weeks after treatment start. Every patient provided from 1 to 8 samples, collected pretreatment and on-treatment. This sample comprised PBMCs, obtained around atezolizumab (anti-PD-L1) treatment. J is TRBJ2-5 and V is TRBV5-4; 7 bases are shared with TRBD2. This receptor was obtained from a man between 60 and 70 years old with urothelial cancer. The CDR3 sequence is CASSTSARETQYF. CDR3 nucleotides: TGTGCCAGCAGTACTAGCGCCCGGGAGACCCAGTACTTC.